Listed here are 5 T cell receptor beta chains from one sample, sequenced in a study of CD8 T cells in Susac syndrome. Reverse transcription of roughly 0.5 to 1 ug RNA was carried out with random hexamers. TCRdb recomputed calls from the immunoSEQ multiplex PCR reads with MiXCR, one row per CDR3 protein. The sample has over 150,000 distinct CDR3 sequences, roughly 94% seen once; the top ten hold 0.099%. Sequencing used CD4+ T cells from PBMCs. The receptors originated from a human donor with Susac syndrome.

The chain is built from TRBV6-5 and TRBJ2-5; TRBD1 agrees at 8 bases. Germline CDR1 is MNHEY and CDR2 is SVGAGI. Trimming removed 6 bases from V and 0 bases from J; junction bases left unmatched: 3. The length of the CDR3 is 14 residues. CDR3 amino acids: CASRDRDHQETQYF. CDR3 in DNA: TGTGCCAGCAGGGACAGGGATCACCAAGAGACCCAGTACTTC.

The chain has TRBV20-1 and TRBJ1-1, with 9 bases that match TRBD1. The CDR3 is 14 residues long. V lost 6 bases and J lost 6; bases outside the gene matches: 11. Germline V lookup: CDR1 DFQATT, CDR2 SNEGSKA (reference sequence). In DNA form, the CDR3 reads TGCAGTGCAGTGGACAGGGGAGCCAGGGCTGAAGCTTTCTTT. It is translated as CSAVDRGARAEAFF.

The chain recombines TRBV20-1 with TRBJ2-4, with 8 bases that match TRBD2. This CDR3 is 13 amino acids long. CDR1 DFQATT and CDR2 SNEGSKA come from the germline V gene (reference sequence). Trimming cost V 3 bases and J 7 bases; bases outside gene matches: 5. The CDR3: CSASGGARNIQYF. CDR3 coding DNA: TGCAGTGCTAGCGGGGGGGCCAGGAACATTCAGTACTTC.

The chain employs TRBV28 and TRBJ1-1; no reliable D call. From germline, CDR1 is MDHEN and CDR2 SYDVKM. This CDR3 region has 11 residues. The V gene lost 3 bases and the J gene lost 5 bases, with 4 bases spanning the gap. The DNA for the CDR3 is TGTGCCAGCAGTTTGCGGACTGAAGCTTTCTTT. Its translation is CASSLRTEAFF.

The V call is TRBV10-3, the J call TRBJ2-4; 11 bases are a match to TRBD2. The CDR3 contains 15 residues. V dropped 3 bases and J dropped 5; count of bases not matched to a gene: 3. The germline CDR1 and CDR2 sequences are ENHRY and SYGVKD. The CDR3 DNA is TGTGCCATCAGTGACGCACTAGCGGGGGAAAACATTCAGTACTTC. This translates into CAISDALAGENIQYF.